The clone carrying this T cell receptor beta chain is categorized as medium-sized (0.01 to 0.1%). This entry belongs to a study of shared clonotypes between healthy human individuals. CDR1 and CDR2 (germline): GTSNPN, SVGIG (reference sequence). V dropped 0 bases and J dropped 9 bases, with 15 bases sitting between them. The CDR3 is 14 residues long. Using immunoSEQ multiplex PCR, the repertoire was profiled, and TCRdb retains in-frame clones only, with some absent. Of 550,000 to 700,000 clones in the sample, less than 80% were seen once. The chain is built from TRBV30 and TRBJ1-5; D is ambiguous. This sequence originates from a woman between 25 and 40 years old in good health. Material for sequencing was memory CD4+ T cells sorted from blood. Subset reported: CD45RA-negative fraction. DNA for the CDR3: TGTGCCTGGAGTGTACGGCAGAGGATGGCGCCCCAGCATTTT. It codes for CAWSVRQRMAPQHF.